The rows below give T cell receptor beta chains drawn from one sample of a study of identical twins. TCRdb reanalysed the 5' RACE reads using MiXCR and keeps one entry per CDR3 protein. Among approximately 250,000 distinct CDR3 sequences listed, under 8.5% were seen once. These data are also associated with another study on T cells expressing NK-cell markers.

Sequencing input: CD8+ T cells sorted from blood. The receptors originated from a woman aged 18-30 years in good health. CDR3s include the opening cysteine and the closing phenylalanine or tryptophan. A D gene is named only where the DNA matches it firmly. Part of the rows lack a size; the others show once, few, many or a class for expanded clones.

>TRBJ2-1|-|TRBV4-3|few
TGCGCCAGCAGCCCAGGTGGGGCCTCCTACAATGAGCAGTTCTTC
CASSPGGASYNEQFF
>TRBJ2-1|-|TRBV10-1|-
TGCGCCAGCAGTGAAGCAGAAAACTCCTACAATGAGCAGTTCTTC
CASSEAENSYNEQFF
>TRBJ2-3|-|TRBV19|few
TGTGCCAGTAAGACGGGACTCTCGAGCACAGATACGCAGTATTTT
CASKTGLSSTDTQYF
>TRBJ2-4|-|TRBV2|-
TGTGCCAGCAGGGGGGAGGCGGGAAGAAACATTCAGTACTTC
CASRGEAGRNIQYF
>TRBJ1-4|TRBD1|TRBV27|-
TGTGCCAGCAGTTTTTTGCCGGGACAGGGTAGGGAAAAACTGTTTTTT
CASSFLPGQGREKLFF
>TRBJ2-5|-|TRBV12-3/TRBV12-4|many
TGTGCCACCGTAGACAGCCAAGAGACCCAGTACTTC
CATVDSQETQYF
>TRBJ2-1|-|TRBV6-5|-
TGTGCCAGCAGTTACGGAGGACAGTACAATGAGCAGTTCTTC
CASSYGGQYNEQFF
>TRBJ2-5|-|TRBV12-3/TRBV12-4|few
TGTGCCAGCAGCTTTGCAAGAGGAAAAGAGACCCAGTACTTC
CASSFARGKETQYF
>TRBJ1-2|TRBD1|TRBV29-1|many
TGCAGCGGCGGGACAGGGGAATTTCTTTATGGCTACACCTTC
CSGGTGEFLYGYTF
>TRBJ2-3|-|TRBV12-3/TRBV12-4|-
TGTGCCAGCAGTTTTCCCGGGGGCGGTACAGATACGCAGTATTTT
CASSFPGGGTDTQYF
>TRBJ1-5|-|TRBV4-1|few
TGCGCCAGCAGCCAAGATAGGATTCAGCCCCAGCATTTT
CASSQDRIQPQHF
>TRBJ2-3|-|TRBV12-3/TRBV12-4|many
TGTGCCAGCAGCTTCGGAGATACGCAGTATTTT
CASSFGDTQYF
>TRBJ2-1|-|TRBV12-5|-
TGTGCTAGTGGGTCTTACTCCTACAATGAGCAGTTCTTC
CASGSYSYNEQFF
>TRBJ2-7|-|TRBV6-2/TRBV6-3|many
TGTGCCAGCGGTGGGAGCTACGAGCAGTACTTC
CASGGSYEQYF
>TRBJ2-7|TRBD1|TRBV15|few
TGTGCCACCAGCGCCACTAGACAGGGGAAGCCCTACGAGCAGTACTTC
CATSATRQGKPYEQYF
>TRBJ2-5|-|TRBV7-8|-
TGTGCCAGCTCGGGTGGGCTGATCCAAGAGACCCAGTACTTC
CASSGGLIQETQYF
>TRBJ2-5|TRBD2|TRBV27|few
TGTGCCAGCAGGTCTGGCGGGAGGTGGGAGACCCAGTACTTC
CASRSGGRWETQYF
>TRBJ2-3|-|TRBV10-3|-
TGTGCCATCCAGGCCCCAGATACGCAGTATTTT
CAIQAPDTQYF
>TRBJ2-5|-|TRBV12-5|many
TGTGCTAGTGGCTTTCAGGTGGGGATCCAAGAGACCCAGTACTTC
CASGFQVGIQETQYF
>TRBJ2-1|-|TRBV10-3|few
TGTGCCATCAGTGAGCAAGGGGTAGAGCAGTTCTTC
CAISEQGVEQFF
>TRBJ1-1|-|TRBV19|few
TGTGCCAGTAGTATTCCAGCGAGGTTGACTGAAGCTTTCTTT
CASSIPARLTEAFF
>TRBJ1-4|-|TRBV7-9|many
TGTGCCAGCAGCTTAGCGCAGGGTCAGGATGAAAAACTGTTTTTT
CASSLAQGQDEKLFF
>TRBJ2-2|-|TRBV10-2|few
TGCGCCAGCAGGGGGGACGACACCGGGGAGCTGTTTTTT
CASRGDDTGELFF
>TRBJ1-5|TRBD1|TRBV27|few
TGTGCCAGCAGTTTAATCGGGGGGACAGGAAATCAGCCCCAGCATTTT
CASSLIGGTGNQPQHF
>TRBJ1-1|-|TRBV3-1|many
TGTGCCAGCAGCCAAGATCAACGGCAGGGTACTGAAGCTTTCTTT
CASSQDQRQGTEAFF
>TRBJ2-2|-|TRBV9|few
TGTGCCAGCAGCGTAGATAAGGCCCGTGGAGGAAGGACCGGGGAGCTGTTTTTT
CASSVDKARGGRTGELFF
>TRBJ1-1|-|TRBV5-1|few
TGCGCCAGCAGCTTGGCCTTCGAACCGCCGAACACTGAAGCTTTCTTT
CASSLAFEPPNTEAFF
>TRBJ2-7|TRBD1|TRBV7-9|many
TGTGCCAGCAGTCCCGGGACAGCGAGCTCCTACGAGCAGTACTTC
CASSPGTASSYEQYF
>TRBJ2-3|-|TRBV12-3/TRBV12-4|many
TGTGCCAGCCGAGTTAGGGGGGGCACAGATACGCAGTATTTT
CASRVRGGTDTQYF